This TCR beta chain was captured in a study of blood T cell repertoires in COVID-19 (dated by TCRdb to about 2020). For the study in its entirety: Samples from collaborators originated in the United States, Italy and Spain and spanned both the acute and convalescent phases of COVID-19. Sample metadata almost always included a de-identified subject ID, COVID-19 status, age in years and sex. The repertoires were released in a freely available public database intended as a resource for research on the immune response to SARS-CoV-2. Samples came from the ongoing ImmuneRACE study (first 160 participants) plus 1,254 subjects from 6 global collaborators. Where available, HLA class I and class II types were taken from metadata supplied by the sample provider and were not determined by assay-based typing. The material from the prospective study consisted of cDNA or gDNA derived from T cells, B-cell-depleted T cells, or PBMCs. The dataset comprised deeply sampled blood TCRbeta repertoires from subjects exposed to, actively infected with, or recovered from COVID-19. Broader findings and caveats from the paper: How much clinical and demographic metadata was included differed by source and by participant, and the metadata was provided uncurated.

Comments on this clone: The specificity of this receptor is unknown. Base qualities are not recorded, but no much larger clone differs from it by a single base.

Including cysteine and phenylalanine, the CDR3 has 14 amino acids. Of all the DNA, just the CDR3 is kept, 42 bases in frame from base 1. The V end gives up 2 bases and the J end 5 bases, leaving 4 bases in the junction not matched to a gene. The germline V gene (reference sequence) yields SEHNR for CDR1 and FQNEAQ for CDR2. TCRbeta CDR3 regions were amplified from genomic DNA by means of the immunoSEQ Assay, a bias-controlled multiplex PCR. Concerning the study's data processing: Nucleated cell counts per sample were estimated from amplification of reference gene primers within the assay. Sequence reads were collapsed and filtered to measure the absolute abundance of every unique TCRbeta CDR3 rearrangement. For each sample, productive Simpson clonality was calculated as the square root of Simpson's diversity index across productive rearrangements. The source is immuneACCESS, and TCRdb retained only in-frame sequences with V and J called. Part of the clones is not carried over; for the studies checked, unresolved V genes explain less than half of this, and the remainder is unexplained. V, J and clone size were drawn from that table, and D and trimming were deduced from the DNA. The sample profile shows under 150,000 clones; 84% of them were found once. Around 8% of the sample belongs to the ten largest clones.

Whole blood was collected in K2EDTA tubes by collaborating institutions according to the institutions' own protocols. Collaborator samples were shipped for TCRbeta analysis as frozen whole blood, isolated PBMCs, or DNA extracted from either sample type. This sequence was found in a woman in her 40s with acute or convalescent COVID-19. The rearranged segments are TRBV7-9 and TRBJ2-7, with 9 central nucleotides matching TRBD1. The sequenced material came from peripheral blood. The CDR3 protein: CASSLLGTGNEQYF. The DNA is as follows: TGTGCCAGCAGCTTATTAGGGACAGGGAACGAGCAGTACTTC.